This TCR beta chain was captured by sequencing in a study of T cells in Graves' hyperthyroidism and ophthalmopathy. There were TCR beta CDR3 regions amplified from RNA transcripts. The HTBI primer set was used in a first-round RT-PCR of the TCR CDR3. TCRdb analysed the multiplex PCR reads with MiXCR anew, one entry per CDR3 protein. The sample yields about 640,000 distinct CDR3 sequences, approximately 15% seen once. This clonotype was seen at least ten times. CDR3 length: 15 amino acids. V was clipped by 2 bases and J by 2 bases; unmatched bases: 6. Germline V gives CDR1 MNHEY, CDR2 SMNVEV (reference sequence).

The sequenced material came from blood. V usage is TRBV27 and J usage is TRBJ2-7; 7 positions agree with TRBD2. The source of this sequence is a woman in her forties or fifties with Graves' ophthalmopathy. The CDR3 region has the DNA TGTGCCAGCAGTTTAAAGCCGGGACTAACCTACGAGCAGTACTTC. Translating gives CASSLKPGLTYEQYF.